This entry concerns a single TCR beta chain. This entry belongs to a study of blood T cell repertoires in COVID-19. The method was immunoSEQ multiplex PCR; TCRdb's version includes in-frame clones alone and lacks a portion of them. Among some 210,000 clones listed, about 85% were seen once. Per germline, CDR1 ENHRY and CDR2 SYGVKD. The CDR3 consists of 14 residues. The trim removed 5 bases at V and 3 bases at J, leaving 4 bases unmatched. The rearrangement uses TRBV10-3 and TRBJ1-1; TRBD1 agrees at 9 bases. The sample comprised peripheral blood. The receptor was isolated from a human donor in a cohort sampled during active COVID-19. In DNA form, the CDR3 reads TGTGCCATCAGTACGCGGGACAGGGACACTGAAGCTTTCTTT. Translating gives CAISTRDRDTEAFF.